This T cell receptor (beta chain) was captured in a study of blood T cell repertoires in COVID-19. Study background: Sites in the United States, Italy and Spain provided acute and convalescent COVID-19 samples.

The junction had 6 bases not matched to a gene; V was cut back by 5 bases and J by 6 bases. The germline V gene encodes CDR1 MNHEY and CDR2 SMNVEV (reference sequence). This CDR3 contains 15 residues. Assay used: immunoSEQ multiplex PCR; TCRdb lists only in-frame clones, some missing. The repertoire includes approximately 300,000 clones, approximately 90% of them detected once, and 3.5% to 4.5% sits in the top ten. This TCR was recovered from a woman in her forties with acute or convalescent COVID-19. Sequencing used peripheral blood. This rearrangement joins TRBV27 to TRBJ2-2; 10 bases match TRBD1. CDR3 protein: CASSLGTGVPGELFF. The CDR3 DNA sequence: TGTGCCAGCAGTCTCGGGACAGGGGTCCCCGGGGAGCTGTTTTTT.